These 2 T cell receptor beta chains share one sample of origin, sequenced in a study of cytomegalovirus exposure and HLA in healthy donors. The PCR contained 60 Vbeta and 13 Jbeta primers. Sequencing used immunoSEQ multiplex PCR; TCRdb keeps in-frame clones, though not all of them. The sample records approximately 160,000 clones, approximately 80% being singletons. Sequenced sample: PBMCs. The receptors come from a woman between 45 and 65 years old in good health and CMV-seropositive.

J is TRBJ1-2 and V is TRBV19; D is possibly TRBD1 (5 bases). The CDR3 has 14 amino acids. Germline values: CDR1 LNHDA, CDR2 SQIVND (reference sequence). V was shortened by 1 base and J by 6 bases, with 12 bases between the two germline ends. The CDR3 region has the DNA TGTGCCAGTAGTATAGGGGACTTACGGAATGGCTACACCTTC. Its translation is CASSIGDLRNGYTF.

The V gene is TRBV27, the J gene TRBJ1-3; D is perhaps TRBD1 (5 bases). This CDR3 comprises 17 residues. Trimming shortened V by 8 bases and J by 1 base, and 21 bases separated the two germline ends. CDR1 is MNHEY and CDR2 is SMNVEV in the germline V gene (reference sequence). The CDR3 spells CASADSAGVASGNTIYF. CDR3 coding DNA: TGTGCCAGCGCGGATAGCGCGGGGGTTGCGTCTGGAAACACCATATATTTT.